This T cell receptor (beta chain) was sequenced during a study of human T cells and chemical hapten exposure. Overall study context: Among samples, TCR yields varied mainly because of small differences in pooled library volume.

This clonotype came up many times. Its matching antigen is unknown. Time point here: pre-sensitization, week 0. The treatment: therapeutic diphenylcyclopropenone sensitization with weekly scalp DPC. Study-wide findings and caveats: More PT1 expanded TCRs went with higher patch test scores.

The CDR3 totals 13 residues. CDR1 and CDR2 (germline): DFQATT, SNEGSKA (reference sequence). Trimming left V 6 bases short and J 9 bases short, with 19 bases between. The study used a library that attached unique molecular identifiers to individual cDNA molecules. TCRdb recomputed calls from the RACE reads with MiXCR, one row per CDR3 protein. The sample has a few hundred thousand distinct CDR3 sequences, 4.5% to 5.5% seen once. This sample comprised whole blood, obtained in connection with sensitization to the hapten diphenylcyclopropenone (DPC). The gene calls are TRBV20-1 and TRBJ2-3; no clear D. The TCR originated in a woman aged 18-30 years with alopecia areata. Some clones in this sample may be carry-over from other donors' samples. Here the CDR3 reads CSADLSLAGTQYF. As DNA, the CDR3 is TGCAGTGCGGATCTCTCCCTGGCTGGGACGCAGTATTTT.